The 23 T cell receptor beta chains reported below all come from one sample, sequenced in a study of T cells expressing NK-cell markers. Each CDR3 protein gets one entry in TCRdb, which reprocessed the 5' RACE reads and gives no DNA. Its clone listing holds 500,000 to 700,000 distinct CDR3 sequences. The specimen sequenced was blood T cells: a sorted CD56 or NKG2C T cell subset, CD4+ or CD8+ T cells, or bulk PBMC T cells (not recorded which). These receptors came from a young man in good health.

The J gene is TRBJ2-1, the V gene TRBV5-1; as DNA is missing, the TRBD2 call by TCRdb cannot be tested. This CDR3 contains 15 residues. Germline V gives CDR1 SGHRS, CDR2 YFSETQ. CDR3 loop: CASKAYGGRANEQFF.

The chain links TRBV20-1 to TRBJ2-7; lacking DNA, the TRBD2 call made by TCRdb goes unchecked. The V gene's germline CDR1 is DFQATT and CDR2 SNEGSKA (reference sequence). The CDR3 runs to 14 residues. CDR3 residues: CSGIIPGLSYEQYF.

The chain employs TRBV27 and TRBJ2-5; there is no DNA to check the TCRdb D call of TRBD2. CDR1 is MNHEY, CDR2 SMNVEV, per germline (reference sequence). This CDR3 contains 15 residues. This CDR3 reads CASSHGLVSQETQYF.

The V gene is TRBV7-2, the J gene TRBJ2-1; TCRdb's D gene call, TRBD2, goes unchecked for lack of DNA. Per the germline V gene, CDR1 is SGHTA and CDR2 is FQGNSA. This CDR3 contains 19 residues. This CDR3 is CASRRDNSPGTRIRNEQFF.

The chain carries TRBV5-1 and TRBJ2-7; TCRdb calls TRBD2, which cannot be checked without DNA. The germline V gene has CDR1 SGHRS and CDR2 YFSETQ. The CDR3 length is 13 residues. CDR3: CASRTSGDYEQYF.

The CDR3 sequence is CASLDGTGELFF. The chain uses TRBV7-6 and TRBJ2-2. Germline lookup yields CDR1 SGHVS and CDR2 FNYEAQ. The CDR3 consists of 12 residues.

The rearrangement joins TRBV20-1 to TRBJ1-2. The CDR3 totals 13 residues. Germline lookup yields CDR1 DFQATT and CDR2 SNEGSKA (reference sequence). The chain's CDR3 is CSARLDVTYGYTF.

CDR3 sequence: CSANPRGLTYEQYF. The V and J genes are TRBV20-1 and TRBJ2-7; checking the TCRdb D call of TRBD1 is not possible without DNA. This CDR3 is built from 14 residues. The germline CDR1 and CDR2 sequences are DFQATT and SNEGSKA (reference sequence).

This rearrangement joins TRBV11-2 to TRBJ2-1. This CDR3 contains 16 residues. CDR1 SGHAT and CDR2 FQNNGV come from the germline V gene. This chain's CDR3 is CASSLSREGSYNEQFF.

The chain links TRBV14 to TRBJ2-1; the TCRdb call, TRBD1, lacks DNA for checking. CDR1 is SGHDN, CDR2 FVKESK, per germline. The CDR3 contains 14 residues. CDR3 residues: CASSQGTGPNEQFF.

V usage is TRBV10-2 and J usage is TRBJ2-3; the D gene TCRdb calls, TRBD2, cannot be checked with no DNA. The length of the CDR3 is 15 residues. Per germline, CDR1 WSHSY and CDR2 SAAADI. This chain's CDR3 is CASSVGTSGSNTQYF.

The V call is TRBV2, the J call TRBJ2-2; TCRdb selects TRBD1, and the lack of DNA leaves this call unchecked. This CDR3 is 14 amino acids long. Germline V CDR1 and CDR2: SNHLY, FYNNEI. CDR3 amino acids: CASRGTGSTGELFF.

J is TRBJ2-3 and V is TRBV9; no DNA is available, so the TRBD2 call from TCRdb remains unchecked. The CDR3 covers 15 residues. Per germline, CDR1 SGDLS and CDR2 YYNGEE. The CDR3 here is CASSVGAGETDTQYF.

V gene TRBV25-1 combines with J gene TRBJ2-1; TCRdb designates TRBD1, a call that cannot be tested without DNA. Germline assignment: CDR1 MGHDK and CDR2 SYGVNS. This CDR3 is 16 amino acids long. The CDR3 here is CASSEGGGSSYNEQFF.

V and J are TRBV20-1 and TRBJ1-2; the D gene TCRdb calls, TRBD1, cannot be checked with no DNA. The CDR3 totals 15 residues. In germline, CDR1 is DFQATT, CDR2 SNEGSKA (reference sequence). CDR3 sequence: CSAREVGAGVDGYTF.

The chain employs TRBV5-1 and TRBJ2-1; TCRdb's D call of TRBD2 is untestable without DNA. This CDR3 is 15 amino acids long. CDR1 is SGHRS and CDR2 is YFSETQ in the germline V gene. The CDR3 reads CASSDTSGGINEQFF.

The rearrangement links TRBV29-1 to TRBJ1-5; TCRdb picks TRBD1, but there is no DNA to check that call. The germline CDR1 and CDR2 sequences are SQVTM and ANQGSEA. This CDR3 is 15 amino acids long. CDR3 sequence: CSVASGTGGGQPQHF.

V gene TRBV20-1 combines with J gene TRBJ1-4; there is no DNA to check the TCRdb D call of TRBD1. In germline, CDR1 is DFQATT, CDR2 SNEGSKA (reference sequence). This CDR3 comprises 14 residues. CDR3 protein: CSARDFRGSEKLFF.

V usage is TRBV7-9 and J usage is TRBJ2-3; TCRdb calls TRBD1, which cannot be checked without DNA. The CDR3 contains 17 residues. The germline V gene encodes CDR1 SEHNR and CDR2 FQNEAQ (reference sequence). CDR3 loop: CASSYYGATPSTDTQYF. The full variable domain, rest sourced from reference TRBV7-9 and TRBJ2-3, is DTGVSQNPRHKITKRGQNVTFRCDPISEHNRLYWYRQTLGQGPEFLTYFQNEAQLEKSRLLSDRFSAERPKGSFSTLEIQRTEQGDSAMYLCASSYYGATPSTDTQYFGPGTRLTVL.

This chain uses TRBV9 with TRBJ2-5. The length of the CDR3 is 13 residues. Germline values: CDR1 SGDLS, CDR2 YYNGEE. The chain's CDR3 is CASSTEAVRTQYF.

This rearrangement joins TRBV3-1 to TRBJ2-7; checking the TCRdb D call of TRBD2 is not possible without DNA. This CDR3 contains 15 residues. CDR1 and CDR2 from the germline V gene are LGHDT and YNNKEL (reference sequence). CDR3 region: CASSQDTLRSGEQYF.

The chain is built from TRBV5-1 and TRBJ2-5; the D call of TRBD2 rests on TCRdb alone, since no DNA is present to check it. CDR3 length equals 17 residues. CDR1 and CDR2 (germline): SGHRS, YFSETQ. CDR3 protein: CASRMASGGTNQETQYF.

V is TRBV5-1 and J is TRBJ2-2. The CDR3 loop spans 15 amino acids. Germline V gene data show CDR1 as SGHRS and CDR2 as YFSETQ. The CDR3 reads CASSLRSGLPGELFF.